Following are 3 T cell receptor beta chains from one sample sequenced in a study of graft-versus-host responses after intestinal transplantation. TCRdb keeps only in-frame clones here, not all; method: immunoSEQ multiplex PCR. This sample has approximately 100,000 clones, with roughly 90% found just once. For these TCRs, the target antigens are not known. The sequences come from unstimulated CD4+ T cells sorted from spleen or lymph node cells, collected before intestinal transplant. The receptors originated from a human donor who received an intestinal transplant.

J is TRBJ2-2 and V is TRBV7-3, with 8 bases fitting TRBD2. This CDR3 has 16 amino acids. Trimming took 4 bases from V and 0 from J; bases not matched to a gene: 4. CDR1 SGHTA and CDR2 FQGTGA come from the germline V gene. The CDR3 sequence: CASSSRGGSNTGELFF. The CDR3 nucleotides read TGTGCCAGCAGCTCTCGCGGGGGGTCGAACACCGGGGAGCTGTTTTTT.

V is TRBV19 and J is TRBJ1-1, with 8 bases matching TRBD1. V shed 10 bases, J shed 1 base, and the junction held 5 bases outside the gene matches. This CDR3 is built from 13 residues. In germline, CDR1 is LNHDA, CDR2 SQIVND (reference sequence). CDR3 sequence reads: CAMGTGANTEAFF. CDR3 nucleotides: TGTGCCATGGGGACAGGCGCGAACACTGAAGCTTTCTTT.

The rearrangement joins TRBV2 to TRBJ2-2; 11 nucleotides line up with TRBD2. This CDR3 is built from 17 residues. V was clipped by 4 bases and J by 5 bases; unmatched bases: 9. CDR1 and CDR2 (germline): SNHLY, FYNNEI. The CDR3 sequence: CASSGSSGRAGTGELFF. The CDR3 nucleotides read TGTGCCAGCAGTGGAAGTAGCGGGAGGGCGGGAACCGGGGAGCTGTTTTTT.